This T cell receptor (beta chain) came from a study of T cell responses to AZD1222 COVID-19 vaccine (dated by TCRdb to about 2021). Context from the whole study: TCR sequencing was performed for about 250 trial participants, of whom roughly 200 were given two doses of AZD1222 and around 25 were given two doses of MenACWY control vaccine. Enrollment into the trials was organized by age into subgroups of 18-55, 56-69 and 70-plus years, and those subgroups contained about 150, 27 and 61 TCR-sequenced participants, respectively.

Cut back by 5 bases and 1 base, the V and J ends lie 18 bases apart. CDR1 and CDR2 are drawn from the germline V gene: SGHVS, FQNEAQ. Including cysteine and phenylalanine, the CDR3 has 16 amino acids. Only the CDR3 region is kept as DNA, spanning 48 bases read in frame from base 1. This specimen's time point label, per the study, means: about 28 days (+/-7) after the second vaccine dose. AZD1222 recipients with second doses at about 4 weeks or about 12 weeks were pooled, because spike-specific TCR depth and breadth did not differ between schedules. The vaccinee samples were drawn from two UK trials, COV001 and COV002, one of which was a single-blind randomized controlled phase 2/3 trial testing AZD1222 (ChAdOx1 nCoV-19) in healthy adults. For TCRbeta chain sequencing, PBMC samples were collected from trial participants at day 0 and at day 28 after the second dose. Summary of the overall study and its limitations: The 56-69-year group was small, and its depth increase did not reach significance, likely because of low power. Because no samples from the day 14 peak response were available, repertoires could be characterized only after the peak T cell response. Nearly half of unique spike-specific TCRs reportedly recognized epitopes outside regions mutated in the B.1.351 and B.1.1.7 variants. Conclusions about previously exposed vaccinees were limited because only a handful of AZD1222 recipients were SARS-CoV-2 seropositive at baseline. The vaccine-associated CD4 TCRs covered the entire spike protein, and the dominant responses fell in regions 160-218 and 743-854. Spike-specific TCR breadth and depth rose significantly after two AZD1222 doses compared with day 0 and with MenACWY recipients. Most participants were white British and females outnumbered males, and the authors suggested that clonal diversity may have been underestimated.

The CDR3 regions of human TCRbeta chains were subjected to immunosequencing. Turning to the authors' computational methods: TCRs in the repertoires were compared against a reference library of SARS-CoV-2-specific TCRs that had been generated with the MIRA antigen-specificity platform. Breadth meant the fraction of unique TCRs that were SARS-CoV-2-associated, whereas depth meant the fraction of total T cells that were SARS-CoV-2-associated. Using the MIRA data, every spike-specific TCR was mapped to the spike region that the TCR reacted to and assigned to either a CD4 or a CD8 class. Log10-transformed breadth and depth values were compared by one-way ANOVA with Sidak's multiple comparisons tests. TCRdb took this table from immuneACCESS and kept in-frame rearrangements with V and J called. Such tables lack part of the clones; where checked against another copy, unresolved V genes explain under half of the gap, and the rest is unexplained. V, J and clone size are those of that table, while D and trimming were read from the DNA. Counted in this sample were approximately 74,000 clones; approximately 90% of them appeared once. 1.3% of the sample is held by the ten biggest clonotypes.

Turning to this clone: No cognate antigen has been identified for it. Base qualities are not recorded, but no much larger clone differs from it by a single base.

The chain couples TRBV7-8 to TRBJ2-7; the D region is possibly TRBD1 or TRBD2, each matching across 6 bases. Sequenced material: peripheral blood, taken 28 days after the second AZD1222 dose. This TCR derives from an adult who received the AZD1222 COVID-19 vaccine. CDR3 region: CASSQGTAYLSYEQYF. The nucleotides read TGTGCCAGCAGCCAGGGGACTGCCTACCTTTCCTACGAGCAGTACTTC.